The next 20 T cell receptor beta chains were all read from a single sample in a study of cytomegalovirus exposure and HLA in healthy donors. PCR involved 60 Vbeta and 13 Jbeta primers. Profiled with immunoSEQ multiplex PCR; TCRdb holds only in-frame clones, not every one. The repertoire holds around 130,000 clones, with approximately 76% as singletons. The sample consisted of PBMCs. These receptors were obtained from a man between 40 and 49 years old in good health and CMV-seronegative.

CDR3 bases: TGTGCCAGCAGCTCGCGGACAGGGGGCATGAACACTGAAGCTTTCTTT. This sequence encodes CASSSRTGGMNTEAFF. The gene calls are TRBV7-9 and TRBJ1-1, with TRBD1 matching 11 bases. The germline V gene has CDR1 SEHNR and CDR2 FQNEAQ (reference sequence). CDR3 length equals 16 residues. The V gene end was trimmed by 4 bases and the J gene end by 0 bases; junction bases not matched to a gene: 4.

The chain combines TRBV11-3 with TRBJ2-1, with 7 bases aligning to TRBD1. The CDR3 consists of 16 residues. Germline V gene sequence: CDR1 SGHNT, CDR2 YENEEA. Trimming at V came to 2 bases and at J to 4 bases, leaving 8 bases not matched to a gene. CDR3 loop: CASSLRGDRAYNEQFF. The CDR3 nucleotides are TGTGCCAGCAGCTTAAGAGGTGACAGGGCATACAATGAGCAGTTCTTC. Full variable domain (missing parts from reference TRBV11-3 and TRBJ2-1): EAGVVQSPRYKIIEKKQPVAFWCNPISGHNTLYWYLQNLGQGPELLIRYENEEAVDDSQLPKDRFSAERLKGVDSTLKIQPAELGDSAVYLCASSLRGDRAYNEQFFGPGTRLTVL.

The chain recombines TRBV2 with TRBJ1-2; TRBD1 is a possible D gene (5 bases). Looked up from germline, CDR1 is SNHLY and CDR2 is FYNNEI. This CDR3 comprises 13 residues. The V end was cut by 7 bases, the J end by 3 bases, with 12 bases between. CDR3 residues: CASTPGGDYGYTF. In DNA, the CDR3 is TGTGCCAGCACCCCGGGGGGGGACTATGGCTACACCTTC.

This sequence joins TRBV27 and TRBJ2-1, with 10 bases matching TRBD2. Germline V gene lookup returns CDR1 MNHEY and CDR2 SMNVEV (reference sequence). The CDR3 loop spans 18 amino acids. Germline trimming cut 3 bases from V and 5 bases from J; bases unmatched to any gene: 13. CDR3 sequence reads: CASSFLYPERGGHNEQFF. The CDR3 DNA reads TGTGCCAGCAGTTTCCTCTATCCAGAGCGGGGGGGACACAATGAGCAGTTCTTC.

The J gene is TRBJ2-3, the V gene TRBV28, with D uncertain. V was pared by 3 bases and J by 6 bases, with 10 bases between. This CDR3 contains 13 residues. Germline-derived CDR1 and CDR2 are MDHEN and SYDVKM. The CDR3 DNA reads TGTGCCAGCAGTTTTTTTCCCGAGGATACGCAGTATTTT. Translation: CASSFFPEDTQYF.

Here the CDR3 reads CASSLLSSSYNEQFF. As DNA, the CDR3 is TGTGCCAGCAGTTTACTGTCCAGCTCCTACAATGAGCAGTTCTTC. The chain couples TRBV27 to TRBJ2-1; the D is unclear. The germline V gene encodes CDR1 MNHEY and CDR2 SMNVEV (reference sequence). This CDR3 contains 15 residues. V dropped 2 bases and J dropped 0 bases, with 8 bases sitting between them.

CDR3 DNA: TGTGCAAGTCGCGTCAGGGGGTCCTTACGGGGCTACACCTTC. Protein: CASRVRGSLRGYTF. This chain links TRBV12-2 with TRBJ1-2; no DNA check was done on the table's D call, TRBD1. TRBV12-2 is a pseudogene segment. This CDR3 is built from 14 residues.

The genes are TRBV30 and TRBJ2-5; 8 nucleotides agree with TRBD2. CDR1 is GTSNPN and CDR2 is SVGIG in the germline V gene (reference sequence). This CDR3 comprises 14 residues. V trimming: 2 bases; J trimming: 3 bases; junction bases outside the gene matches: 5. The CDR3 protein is CAWSTAGVKETQYF. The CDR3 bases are TGTGCCTGGAGTACAGCGGGGGTGAAAGAGACCCAGTACTTC.

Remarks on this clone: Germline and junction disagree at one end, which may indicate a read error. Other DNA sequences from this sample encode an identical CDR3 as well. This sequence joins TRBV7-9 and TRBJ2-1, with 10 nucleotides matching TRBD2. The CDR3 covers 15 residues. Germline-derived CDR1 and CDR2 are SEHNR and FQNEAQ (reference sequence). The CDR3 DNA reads TGTGCCAGCAGCTTCGGGACTAGCGCCCCCGATGAACAGTTCTTC. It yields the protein CASSFGTSAPDEQFF.

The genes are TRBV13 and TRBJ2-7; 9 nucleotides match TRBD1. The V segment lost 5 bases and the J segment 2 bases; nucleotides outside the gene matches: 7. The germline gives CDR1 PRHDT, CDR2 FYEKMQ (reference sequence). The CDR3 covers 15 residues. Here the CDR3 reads CASSTGTGRAYEQYF. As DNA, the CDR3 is TGTGCCAGCAGCACAGGGACAGGGCGGGCCTACGAGCAGTACTTC.

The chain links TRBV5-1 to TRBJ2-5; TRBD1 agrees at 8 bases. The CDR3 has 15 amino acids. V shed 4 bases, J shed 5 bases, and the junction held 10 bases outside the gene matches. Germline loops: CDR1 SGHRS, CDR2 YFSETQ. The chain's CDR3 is CASSPRTGNVETQYF. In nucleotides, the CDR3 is TGCGCCAGCAGCCCGCGGACAGGGAATGTGGAGACCCAGTACTTC.

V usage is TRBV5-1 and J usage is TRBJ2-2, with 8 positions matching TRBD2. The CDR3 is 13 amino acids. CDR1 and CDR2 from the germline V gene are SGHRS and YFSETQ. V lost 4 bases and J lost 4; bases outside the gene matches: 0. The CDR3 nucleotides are TGCGCCAGCAGCGCGGGGGGCACCGGGGAGCTGTTTTTT. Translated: CASSAGGTGELFF.

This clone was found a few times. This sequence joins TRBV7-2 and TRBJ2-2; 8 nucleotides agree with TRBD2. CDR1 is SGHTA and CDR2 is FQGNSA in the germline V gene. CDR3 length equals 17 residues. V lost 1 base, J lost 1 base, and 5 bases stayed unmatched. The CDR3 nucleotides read TGTGCCAGCAGCTTAGGGGGGCTAGCGGGGAACACCGGGGAGCTGTTTTTT. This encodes CASSLGGLAGNTGELFF.

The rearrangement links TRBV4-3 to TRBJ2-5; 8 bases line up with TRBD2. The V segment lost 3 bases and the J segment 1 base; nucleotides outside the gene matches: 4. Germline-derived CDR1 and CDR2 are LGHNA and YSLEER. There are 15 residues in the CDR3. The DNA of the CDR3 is TGCGCCAGCAGCCAGGGCGGGGGGTTCCAAGAGACCCAGTACTTC. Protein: CASSQGGGFQETQYF.

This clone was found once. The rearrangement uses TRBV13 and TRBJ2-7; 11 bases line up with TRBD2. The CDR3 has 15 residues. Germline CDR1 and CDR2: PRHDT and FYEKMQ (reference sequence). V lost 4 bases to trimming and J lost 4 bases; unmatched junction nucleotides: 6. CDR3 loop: CASSSRTSGSYEQYF. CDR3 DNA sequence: TGTGCCAGCAGCTCCAGAACTAGCGGGAGTTACGAGCAGTACTTC.

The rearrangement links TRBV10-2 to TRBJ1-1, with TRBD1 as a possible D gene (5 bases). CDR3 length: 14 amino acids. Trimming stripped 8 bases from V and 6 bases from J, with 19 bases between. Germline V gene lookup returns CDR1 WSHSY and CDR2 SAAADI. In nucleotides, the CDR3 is TGCGCCAGCGGGGGGTTGCTCGAGTCCCCTGAAGCTTTCTTT. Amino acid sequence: CASGGLLESPEAFF.

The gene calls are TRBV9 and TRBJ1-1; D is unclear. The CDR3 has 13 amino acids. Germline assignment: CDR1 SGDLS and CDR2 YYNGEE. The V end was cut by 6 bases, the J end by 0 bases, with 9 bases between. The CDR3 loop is CASTPGLNTEAFF. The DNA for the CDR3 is TGTGCCAGCACGCCAGGATTGAACACTGAAGCTTTCTTT.

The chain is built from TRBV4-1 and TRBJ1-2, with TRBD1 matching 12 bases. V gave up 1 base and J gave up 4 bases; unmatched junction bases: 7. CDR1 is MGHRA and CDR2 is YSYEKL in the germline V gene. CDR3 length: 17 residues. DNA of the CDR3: TGCGCCAGCAGCCAAGGAGGGACAGGGGGCTTCGGCTATGGCTACACCTTC. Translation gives CASSQGGTGGFGYGYTF.

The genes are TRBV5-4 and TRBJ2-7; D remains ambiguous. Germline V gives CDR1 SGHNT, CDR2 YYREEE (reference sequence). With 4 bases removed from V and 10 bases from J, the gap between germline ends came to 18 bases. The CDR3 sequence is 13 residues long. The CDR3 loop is CASSLSTRSPQYF. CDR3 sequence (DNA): TGTGCCAGCAGCCTCTCTACGCGGAGCCCCCAGTACTTC. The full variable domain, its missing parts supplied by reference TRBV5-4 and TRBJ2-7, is ETGVTQSPTHLIKTRGQQVTLRCSSQSGHNTVSWYQQALGQGPQFIFQYYREEENGRGNFPPRFSGLQFPNYSSELNVNALELDDSALYLCASSLSTRSPQYFGPGTRLTVT.

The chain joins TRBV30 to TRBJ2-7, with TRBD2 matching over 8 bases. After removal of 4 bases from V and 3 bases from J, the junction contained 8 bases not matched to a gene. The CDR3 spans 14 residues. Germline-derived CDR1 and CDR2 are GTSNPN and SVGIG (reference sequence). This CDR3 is CAWKAGVGDYEQYF. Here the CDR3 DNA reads TGTGCCTGGAAAGCGGGAGTCGGTGACTACGAGCAGTACTTC.